The entry below gives a single T cell receptor beta chain sequence along with its context. These data are taken from a study of T cell changes during pregnancy in multiple sclerosis. Germline values: CDR1 SGHRS, CDR2 YFSETQ. Losses at the gene ends were 1 base for V and 3 bases for J; bases not matched to a gene: 3. The CDR3 spans 14 residues. Produced via immunoSEQ multiplex PCR; TCRdb's table is partial and in-frame only. Among more than 90,000 clones listed, roughly 90% were seen once. The chain carries TRBV5-1 and TRBJ2-7; 8 nucleotides match TRBD1. Here the sequenced sample was peripheral blood, taken in the first trimester of pregnancy. The TCR comes from a female donor with multiple sclerosis, enrolled in a pregnancy study. DNA for the CDR3: TGCGCCAGCAGCTTGTTTGACAGGGGCTACGAGCAGTACTTC. Translation: CASSLFDRGYEQYF.